This passage covers 21 T cell receptor beta chains from one sample sequenced in a study of blood T cell repertoires in COVID-19. Measured with immunoSEQ multiplex PCR; TCRdb has only the in-frame clones, and not every one. The table shows fewer than 300,000 clones, with roughly 84% occurring only once. The sequenced sample consisted of peripheral blood. These receptors were collected from a human donor in a cohort sampled during active COVID-19.

The J gene is TRBJ2-2, the V gene TRBV6-5; D is ambiguous. The length of the CDR3 is 14 residues. CDR1 MNHEY and CDR2 SVGAGI come from the germline V gene. The V and J ends lost 6 bases and 0 bases respectively, with 8 bases between them. Here the CDR3 DNA reads TGTGCCAGCAGACCACAAGCGAACACCGGGGAGCTGTTTTTT. This sequence encodes CASRPQANTGELFF.

This rearrangement joins TRBV4-1 to TRBJ1-2, with TRBD1 as a possible D gene (6 bases). Per germline, CDR1 MGHRA and CDR2 YSYEKL. Trimming removed 0 bases from V and 4 bases from J, with 15 bases in between. This CDR3 spans 16 amino acids. The chain's CDR3 is CASSQDRRRGGYGYTF. The DNA of the CDR3 is TGCGCCAGCAGCCAAGATAGGCGAAGGGGGGGCTATGGCTACACCTTC.

V usage is TRBV27 and J usage is TRBJ2-7, with D uncertain. The V gene's germline CDR1 is MNHEY and CDR2 SMNVEV (reference sequence). This CDR3 has 14 residues. V was trimmed by 5 bases and J by 3 bases, leaving 14 bases between them. The CDR3 region is CASSTYTLDYEQYF. The CDR3 coding sequence is TGTGCCAGCAGTACCTATACTCTCGACTACGAGCAGTACTTC.

The rearrangement uses TRBV11-2 and TRBJ1-2, with 9 bases that match TRBD1. Germline V gives CDR1 SGHAT, CDR2 FQNNGV. The CDR3 length is 14 residues. J lost 3 bases, V lost 3 bases, and 2 bases had no gene match. The CDR3 nucleotides read TGTGCCAGCAGCTTCCGGGACAGGGACTATGGCTACACCTTC. This codes for CASSFRDRDYGYTF.

The chain recombines TRBV7-3 with TRBJ2-3; D is undetermined. Per germline, CDR1 SGHTA and CDR2 FQGTGA. Trimming took off 2 bases at V and 5 bases at J, with 5 bases between the two ends. The CDR3 spans 12 residues. The CDR3: CASSLSGDTQYF. The CDR3 DNA reads TGTGCCAGCAGCTTATCGGGAGATACGCAGTATTTT.

The chain links TRBV10-1 to TRBJ2-7, with D possibly TRBD1 on 7 matching bases. Between the trimmed V and J ends, which lost 6 bases and 2 bases, there was a span of 14 bases. Per germline, CDR1 WNHNN and CDR2 SYGVQD (reference sequence). This CDR3 is built from 14 residues. In DNA, the CDR3 is TGCGCCAGCAGCCACGCGGGACAGCCCTACGAGCAGTACTTC. Its translation: CASSHAGQPYEQYF.

The chain recombines TRBV9 with TRBJ1-3; no firm D call. There are 13 residues in the CDR3. The V gene lost 0 bases and the J gene lost 3 bases, with 4 bases spanning the gap. From germline, CDR1 is SGDLS and CDR2 YYNGEE. The CDR3 sequence: CASSVVVGNTIYF. In DNA, the CDR3 is TGTGCCAGCAGCGTAGTAGTTGGAAACACCATATATTTT.

This clone was seen a single time. V and J are TRBV23-1 and TRBJ2-6, with D possibly matching TRBD2 (5 bases). TRBV23-1 is identified as an open reading frame with a role that is uncertain. The ends were cut back, 7 bases at V and 2 bases at J, with 15 bases in the middle. CDR3 length: 16 residues. As DNA, the CDR3 is TGCGCCAGCACCCCAATGAGGGTGCCTGGGGCCAACGTCCTGACTTTC. Translated: CASTPMRVPGANVLTF.

This clone was counted a single time. The chain has TRBV12-3 or TRBV12-4 and TRBJ1-3; D uncertain. The V end lost 6 bases, the J end lost 4 bases, and 10 bases lay between the germline ends. The CDR3 sequence is 13 residues long. The CDR3 DNA follows: TGTGCCAGCAGCCGTACGGGGGGAAACACCATATATTTT. Encoded protein: CASSRTGGNTIYF.

The V call is TRBV29-1, the J call TRBJ2-1; TRBD2 is a possible D gene (5 bases). From germline, CDR1 is SQVTM and CDR2 ANQGSEA. The CDR3 extends over 12 amino acids. The V end lost 0 bases, the J end lost 12 bases, and 12 bases lay between the germline ends. CDR3 coding DNA: TGCAGCGTTGAAGAGCCGGGGTCGGGGCAGTTCTTC. Translating it yields CSVEEPGSGQFF.

V and J are TRBV27 and TRBJ2-7; the match to TRBD2 covers 15 bases. V gave up 7 bases and J gave up 2 bases; unmatched junction bases: 6. Germline V gives CDR1 MNHEY, CDR2 SMNVEV (reference sequence). The length of the CDR3 is 16 residues. The DNA for the CDR3 is TGTGCCAGCACGGGACTAGCGGGAGGAGGAACCTACGAGCAGTACTTC. Amino acids: CASTGLAGGGTYEQYF.

J is TRBJ2-1 and V is TRBV9; 8 bases agree with TRBD2. The CDR3 totals 17 residues. Germline V gives CDR1 SGDLS, CDR2 YYNGEE. V shed 3 bases and J 4 bases; nucleotides not matched to a gene: 12. For the CDR3, the DNA is TGTGCCAGCAGCGGTACGACTAGCGTGGGAAGTTACAATGAGCAGTTCTTC. It is translated as CASSGTTSVGSYNEQFF.

The rearrangement joins TRBV29-1 to TRBJ1-2; the D is unclear. CDR3 size: 12 residues. CDR1 is SQVTM and CDR2 is ANQGSEA in the germline V gene. V lost 3 bases and J 8 bases, leaving 13 bases between the germline ends. The CDR3 DNA reads TGCAGCGTTGATCGGGGTAATGGAGGCTACACCTTC. Its translation: CSVDRGNGGYTF.

This rearrangement joins TRBV5-5 to TRBJ2-6; D not certain. CDR3 length equals 17 residues. Deletions cut 3 bases from V and 0 bases from J, with 13 bases between. The germline V gene has CDR1 SGHKS and CDR2 YYEKEE (reference sequence). As DNA, the CDR3 is TGTGCCAGCAGCTCTCAACCATCGAGCTCTGGGGCCAACGTCCTGACTTTC. Residues: CASSSQPSSSGANVLTF.

V usage is TRBV5-1 and J usage is TRBJ1-2; 9 nucleotides align to TRBD1. The CDR3 runs to 14 residues. The germline V gene has CDR1 SGHRS and CDR2 YFSETQ. Trimming removed 4 bases from V and 4 bases from J; junction bases left unmatched: 5. CDR3 nucleotide sequence: TGCGCCAGCAGCGTGGACAGGGGAGTCTATGGCTACACCTTC. It specifies CASSVDRGVYGYTF.

The V and J genes are TRBV27 and TRBJ2-7, with TRBD2 matching 7 bases. Germline V gives CDR1 MNHEY, CDR2 SMNVEV (reference sequence). This CDR3 spans 16 amino acids. V shed 2 bases, J shed 3 bases, and the junction held 10 bases outside the gene matches. CDR3: CASSLAVGGSGYEQYF. DNA for the CDR3: TGTGCCAGCAGTTTAGCGGTCGGCGGGAGCGGCTACGAGCAGTACTTC.

This clone was counted once. This sample also contains other DNA sequences that code for the same CDR3. The chain links TRBV5-1 to TRBJ1-6; TRBD1 agrees at 9 bases. V shed 2 bases, J shed 4 bases, and the junction held 1 base outside the gene matches. CDR3 length equals 15 residues. CDR1 is SGHRS and CDR2 is YFSETQ in the germline V gene. In DNA, the CDR3 is TGCGCCAGCAGCTTAGGGACAGGGTATAATTCACCCCTCCACTTT. It encodes CASSLGTGYNSPLHF.

The rearrangement uses TRBV7-6 and TRBJ2-7; TRBD2 agrees at 7 bases. The CDR3 covers 17 residues. Trimming took 1 base from V and 1 from J; bases not matched to a gene: 10. Per germline, CDR1 SGHVS and CDR2 FNYEAQ. CDR3 sequence: CASSLDPWGGGSYEQYF. The CDR3 nucleotides are TGTGCCAGCAGCTTAGATCCCTGGGGGGGAGGGTCCTACGAGCAGTACTTC.

The rearrangement joins TRBV2 to TRBJ2-2; D perhaps matches TRBD2 (6 bases). The CDR3 is 15 residues long. V was trimmed by 3 bases and J by 2 bases, leaving 10 bases between them. In germline, CDR1 is SNHLY, CDR2 FYNNEI. The CDR3 sequence: CASSEEGLNTGELFF. The DNA for the CDR3 is TGTGCCAGCAGTGAGGAGGGCCTTAACACCGGGGAGCTGTTTTTT.

The rearrangement joins TRBV15 to TRBJ2-1; 7 bases align to TRBD2. Trimming cost V 0 bases and J 13 bases; bases outside gene matches: 6. The CDR3 is 13 amino acids. Germline-derived CDR1 and CDR2 are LNHNV and YYDKDF (reference sequence). CDR3: CATSRDRGLFQFF. In nucleotides, the CDR3 is TGTGCCACCAGCAGAGATAGGGGACTATTCCAGTTCTTC.

The V and J genes are TRBV13 and TRBJ2-1, with D unclear. The CDR3 loop spans 21 amino acids. Per the germline V gene, CDR1 is PRHDT and CDR2 is FYEKMQ (reference sequence). Trimming shortened V by 4 bases and J by 8 bases, and 36 bases separated the two germline ends. CDR3 sequence: CASSSPNTPMLDVPNPDEQFF. In DNA, the CDR3 is TGTGCCAGCAGCTCCCCAAATACCCCGATGCTAGATGTTCCGAATCCGGATGAGCAGTTCTTC.